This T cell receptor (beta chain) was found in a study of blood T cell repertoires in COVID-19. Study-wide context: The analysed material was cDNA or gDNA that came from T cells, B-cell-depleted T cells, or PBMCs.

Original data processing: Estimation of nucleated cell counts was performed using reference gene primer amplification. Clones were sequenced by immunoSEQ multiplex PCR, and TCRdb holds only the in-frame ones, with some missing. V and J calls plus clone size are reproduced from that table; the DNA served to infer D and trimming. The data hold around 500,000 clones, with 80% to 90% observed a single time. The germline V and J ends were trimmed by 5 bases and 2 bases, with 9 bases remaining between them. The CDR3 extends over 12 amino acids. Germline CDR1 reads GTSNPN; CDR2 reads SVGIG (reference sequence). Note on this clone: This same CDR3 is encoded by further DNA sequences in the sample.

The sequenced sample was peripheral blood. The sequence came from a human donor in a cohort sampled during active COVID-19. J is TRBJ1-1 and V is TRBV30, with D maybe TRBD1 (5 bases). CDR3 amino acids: CAWDRLNTEAFF. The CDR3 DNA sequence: TGTGCCTGGGACAGACTAAACACTGAAGCTTTCTTT. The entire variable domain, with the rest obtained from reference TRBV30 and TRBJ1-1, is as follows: SQTIHQWPATLVQPVGSPLSLECTVEGTSNPNLYWYRQAAGRGLQLLFYSVGIGQISSEVPQNLSASRPQDRQFILSSKKLLLSDSGFYLCAWDRLNTEAFFGQGTRLTVV.